This T cell receptor (beta chain) originates from a study of blood T cell repertoires in COVID-19. Study summary: Both acute and convalescent COVID-19 samples were obtained from the United States, Italy and Spain.

Produced via immunoSEQ multiplex PCR; TCRdb's table is partial and in-frame only. The profile shows about 220,000 clones, about 88% of them singletons. This CDR3 has 13 residues. CDR1 is SGHRS and CDR2 is YFSETQ in the germline V gene. Trimming shortened V by 4 bases and J by 2 bases, and 10 bases separated the two germline ends. Sequencing input: peripheral blood. V usage is TRBV5-1 and J usage is TRBJ2-7, with D tentatively TRBD1 (6 bases). This sequence originates from a man between 45 and 60 years old who had recovered from COVID-19. CDR3 sequence reads: CASSEDSTYEQYF. The CDR3 region has the DNA TGCGCCAGCAGCGAGGACAGTACCTACGAGCAGTACTTC.